This entry describes one T cell receptor (beta chain). Its antigen specificity is not known. The CDR3 carries no conserved terminal phenylalanine or tryptophan, so it likely arises from a read error. Because the CDR3's place on the DNA is in doubt, the DNA is left out and the CDR3 is given as listed by TCRdb. Counting both end residues, the CDR3 totals 13 amino acids. Starting from 350 to 450 ng RNA, TCR libraries were constructed with the Immunoverse kit using molecular barcoded adaptors that cover the alpha/delta and beta/gamma chains. The same RNA used for transcriptome sequencing was used for TCR library preparation. An Illumina HiSeq 4000 with 2 x 150 cycles was used to sequence the TCR libraries. Per the original workflow: TCR reads were aligned to human V, D, J and C references and assembled into CDR3 clonotypes with MiXCR, including quality filtering and error correction. The tcR package in R was used to analyze clonotype counts and gene usage diversity. Raw mapping reads were checked after the RNA-seq reads had been mapped by STAR aligner version 2.5.3a onto the human GRCh37 genome. To test the effect of sequencing depth on detected clonotypes, IR-seq fastq files were randomly downsampled using Seqtk 1.3. Through fastp at Q25 and MiXCR, TCRdb rebuilt clones from the public reads, retaining in-frame beta chains. Rows are unified per CDR3 protein, each entry keeping the most common DNA and genes. It is TCRdb's table, rather than the study itself, that gives the V and J calls and clone size. The sample table records more than 55,000 distinct CDR3 sequences; around a fifth of these occur just once. 15% to 20% of the sample rests with the top ten.

The data belong to a study of read filtering for tumor transcriptome and immune sequencing (dated by TCRdb to 2019 to 2021). Regarding the study in general: Of the patients in the cohort, more than 16 were male and fewer than 15 were female, and their mean age was about 70 years, with a range of roughly 45 to 90. By revised international staging, roughly 8 patients were R-ISS I, fewer than 20 were R-ISS II and over five were R-ISS III. Whole-transcriptome libraries were prepared with the TruSeq RNA Access Library Prep Kit after DNase treatment. Per sample, about 4.05 to 10.27 million TCR-region mapped reads were obtained with IR-seq, compared with only about 80 to 1,400 with RNA-seq. TCR repertoires obtained by targeted immune repertoire sequencing and by bulk whole-transcriptome sequencing performed on the same bone marrow samples were compared. As a main aim, a read-filtering strategy for immune repertoire data was addressed, with the specific question being whether clonotypes supported by a single read should be removed.

Bone marrow was sampled from every patient at the time of active disease. Isolation of bone marrow mononuclear cells was performed by Ficoll-Hypaque density gradient centrifugation. CD138-negative cells were obtained by negative selection after labeling with CD138 magnetic microbeads on a MACS separator, removing myeloma plasma cells. The purity of the isolated cells was checked by flow cytometry with CD138 antibodies on an Attune NxT. TRIzol reagent was used to extract total RNA, and a NanoDrop spectrophotometer was used to quantify the extracted RNA. For each patient, paired RNA-seq and IR-seq were run on the CD138-negative bone marrow sample from that patient. Here is what the overall study found, with its caveats: Single-read clonotypes made up roughly 82% of clonotypes but 3% to 3.5% of total reads in IR-seq, and just under 75% of clonotypes and 40% to 50% of reads in RNA-seq. The correlation between IR-seq and RNA-seq shared clonotype proportions rose when single-read clonotypes were removed. Clonotypes were captured by IR-seq at much higher depth and more reliably than by RNA-seq, and smaller IR-seq throughput was sufficient for identification of most shared clonotypes. Rather than purified T cells, the sorted CD138-negative fraction was a mixed bone marrow immune population.

In this chain, TRBV12-3 or TRBV12-4 is recombined with TRBJ1-1; the D call of TRBD1 is as the table states it, not checked on the DNA. Sequenced: a population of CD138-negative cells sorted from bone marrow. The cell subset or site tag for this specimen amounts to: bone marrow mononuclear cells depleted of CD138+ plasma/myeloma cells by negative magnetic selection. The source of this sequence is a donor over 35 with multiple myeloma. CDR3 reads: CASSPGDSTEAFS.